Listed here are 19 T cell receptor beta chains from one sample, sequenced in a study of tumor and adjacent non-tumor tissue in lung cancer. TCRbeta libraries were built with three rounds of nested PCR, modified from ARM-PCR. One entry per CDR3 protein results from TCRdb running MiXCR on the multiplex PCR reads. The repertoire holds about 120,000 distinct CDR3 sequences, with 84% as singletons. This sample's RNA came from whole unsorted tissue. Sequences were obtained from lung tumor tissue. Source of these receptors: a man aged 65-85 years with non-small cell lung cancer.

Comments on this clonotype: The junction does not match germline at one end; this may be a read error. V gene TRBV10-2 combines with J gene TRBJ2-2, with TRBD2 identical over 8 bases. Germline assignment: CDR1 WSHSY and CDR2 SAAADI. The CDR3 extends over 16 amino acids. Here the CDR3 reads CASRPDGGGNTREMFF. CDR3 in DNA: TGCGCCAGCAGACCAGACGGGGGGGGTAACACCAGGGAGATGTTTTTT.

By sample fraction, this clonotype is medium-sized (0.01 to 0.1%). The chain links TRBV6-5 to TRBJ1-1; weak D call: TRBD1 (6 bases). Trimming removed 6 bases from V and 1 base from J, with 6 bases in between. CDR3 length equals 12 residues. Germline V CDR1 and CDR2: MNHEY, SVGAGI. The CDR3 DNA follows: TGTGCCAGCAGGACAGGGAACACTGAAGCTTTCTTT. Translating gives CASRTGNTEAFF.

This clonotype has a single count. At one end, the junction sequence differs from germline, possibly due to a read error. V gene TRBV14 combines with J gene TRBJ2-7; D possibly corresponds to TRBD2 (6 bases). The CDR3 contains 14 residues. The germline gives CDR1 SGHDN, CDR2 FVKESK. CDR3 protein: CASSLVGGIYGQYF. The CDR3 DNA sequence: TGTGCCAGCAGCCTAGTGGGGGGTATTTACGGGCAGTACTTC.

Regarding this clonotype: The junction does not match germline at one end; this may be a read error. V usage is TRBV11-2 and J usage is TRBJ2-7; maybe TRBD1 (5 bases). The CDR3 covers 16 residues. Germline V gives CDR1 SGHAT, CDR2 FQNNGV. DNA for the CDR3: TGTGCCAGCAGCCCCCCCGCCTGGACATCAACCTACGAGCTGTACTTC. As protein: CASSPPAWTSTYELYF. The entire variable domain, with the rest obtained from reference TRBV11-2 and TRBJ2-7, is as follows: EAGVAQSPRYKIIEKRQSVAFWCNPISGHATLYWYQQILGQGPKLLIQFQNNGVVDDSQLPKDRFSAERLKGVDSTLKIQPAKLEDSAVYLCASSPPAWTSTYELYFGPGTRLTVT.

A word on this clonotype: One end of the junction is discordant with germline, which a read error may explain. The rearrangement links TRBV6-6 to TRBJ2-7; 7 nucleotides align to TRBD1. Per germline, CDR1 MNHNY and CDR2 SVGAGI (reference sequence). The CDR3 length is 14 residues. DNA for the CDR3: TGTGCCAGCAGTTCCAACAGGGGATCTCACGAGCAATACTTC. It specifies CASSSNRGSHEQYF.

This clonotype appeared once. This clone may be a read error of a much larger clone one base away. V usage is TRBV20-1 and J usage is TRBJ2-7; D not certain. This CDR3 has 13 residues. V was clipped by 2 bases and J by 1 base, with 9 bases between them. Germline V gene data show CDR1 as DFQATT and CDR2 as SNEGSKA (reference sequence). CDR3 sequence: CSARSQASYEQYF. Written as DNA, the CDR3 is TGCAGTGCTAGAAGTCAGGCATCCTACGAGCAGTACTTC.

As for this clonotype: This may be a read error: a much more frequent sequence differs by one nucleotide. The chain links TRBV28 to TRBJ1-6; 7 bases are shared with TRBD1. V was pared by 7 bases and J by 9 bases, with 12 bases of the junction left unmatched. The V gene's germline CDR1 is MDHEN and CDR2 SYDVKM. The CDR3 sequence is 15 residues long. The CDR3 bases are TGTGCCAGCACAGGCGACAGGGCGGAACCTTCACCCCTCCACTTT. It translates to CASTGDRAEPSPLHF.

As to this clonotype: The junction differs from germline at one of its ends, possibly a read error. The V gene is TRBV20-1, the J gene TRBJ2-1; 7 bases are shared with TRBD2. CDR3 size: 17 residues. Germline V gives CDR1 DFQATT, CDR2 SNEGSKA (reference sequence). The CDR3 coding sequence is TGCAATGCTAGAGATCCCAACGGGGGGACCGGTTGGGATGAGCAGTTCTTC. Protein: CNARDPNGGTGWDEQFF.

This clonotype showed up just a few times. Being one base from a much bigger clone, this may be a read error. In nucleotides, the CDR3 is TGTGCCAGCAGCTTAGTGGGGGGAGGCTACTCCTTC. Protein: CASSLVGGGYSF. The chain carries TRBV11-2 and TRBJ1-2; TRBD1 is a possible D gene (5 bases). This CDR3 contains 12 residues. Germline V gives CDR1 SGHAT, CDR2 FQNNGV.

A remark on this clonotype: The CDR3 does not end in the conserved phenylalanine or tryptophan, so this is likely a read error. The V and J genes are TRBV5-1 and TRBJ1-1; 8 bases map to TRBD1. V lost 2 bases, J lost 5 bases, and 8 bases stayed unmatched. Germline V gene sequence: CDR1 SGHRS, CDR2 YFSETQ. The CDR3 sequence is 15 residues long. The CDR3 bases are TGCGCCAGCAGCTTTCTCCGGACAGGGAAGACTGAAGCTTTCTTA. Amino acids: CASSFLRTGKTEAFL.

A note on this clonotype: The CDR3 end shows no conserved phenylalanine or tryptophan, and so a read error is likely. The DNA is omitted, as the CDR3 cannot be located on it reliably, and the CDR3 follows TCRdb's listing. The chain carries TRBV10-2 and TRBJ2-5. The CDR3 is 15 amino acids long, termini counted. Germline V gene sequence: CDR1 WSHSY, CDR2 SAAADI. CDR3 sequence: CASSGSGLGVETQYL.

With respect to this clonotype: One end of the junction is discordant with germline, which a read error may explain. The chain couples TRBV6-5 to TRBJ2-7; D remains unclear. The CDR3 sequence is 14 residues long. Germline loops: CDR1 MNHEY, CDR2 SVGAGI. In DNA, the CDR3 is TGTGCCAGCATTTACGTTGGCTACAGCAACGAGCAGTACTTC. This translates into CASIYVGYSNEQYF.

This clonotype was recorded a few times. With a much larger clone just one base away, this may be a read error. The chain uses TRBV20-1 and TRBJ1-1, with D tentatively TRBD1 (5 bases). CDR1 DFQATT and CDR2 SNEGSKA come from the germline V gene (reference sequence). This CDR3 has 13 residues. The CDR3 nucleotides are TGCAGTGCTAGCCAGACAGCGAACATTGAAGCTTTCTTT. Its translation: CSASQTANIEAFF.

This clonotype has just one count. Because the CDR3 is missing its conserved closing phenylalanine or tryptophan, this is likely a read error. The DNA is left out, because the CDR3 cannot be placed on it with certainty; the CDR3 is given as TCRdb lists it. This sequence joins TRBV11-2 and TRBJ1-3. CDR1 is SGHAT and CDR2 is FQNNGV in the germline V gene. Both ends counted, the CDR3 spans 15 residues. This chain's CDR3 is CASSSSWGSGNTIYV.

V usage is TRBV20-1 and J usage is TRBJ2-2; D might be TRBD2 (5 bases). Germline V lookup: CDR1 DFQATT, CDR2 SNEGSKA (reference sequence). V lost 1 base and J lost 4, with 19 bases in between. This CDR3 spans 17 amino acids. This chain's CDR3 is CSARGGSAGECTGELFF. The CDR3 coding sequence is TGCAGTGCTAGAGGTGGGAGTGCAGGAGAGTGCACCGGGGAGCTGTTTTTT.

As regards this clonotype: The missing conserved phenylalanine or tryptophan at the end of this CDR3 makes a read error likely. CDR3 residues: CASSCQGFRAGELFL. The CDR3 bases are TGTGCCAGCAGTTGTCAGGGGTTTAGGGCCGGGGAGCTGTTTTTA. The chain has TRBV28 and TRBJ2-2; D is possibly TRBD1 (6 bases). The germline V gene has CDR1 MDHEN and CDR2 SYDVKM. The germline V and J ends were trimmed by 4 bases and 6 bases, with 15 bases remaining between them. The CDR3 is made up of 15 amino acids.

This chain joins TRBV5-4 and TRBJ2-5; 8 bases align to TRBD1. Germline trimming cut 8 bases from V and 3 bases from J; bases unmatched to any gene: 9. This CDR3 has 14 residues. CDR1 and CDR2 from the germline V gene are SGHNT and YYREEE (reference sequence). Here the CDR3 DNA reads TGTGCCAGTAGGACAGGGACATCCAAAGAGACCCAGTACTTC. This encodes CASRTGTSKETQYF.

This clonotype was detected once. Lacking the conserved final phenylalanine or tryptophan, this CDR3 likely reflects a read error. The CDR3 reads CSSRSPGPSSLEQFV. The CDR3 nucleotides are TGCTCCAGCAGGTCCCCGGGACCCTCTTCTCTTGAGCAGTTCGTC. The chain links TRBV10-2 to TRBJ2-1; D assignment may be TRBD1 or TRBD2 (5 bases each). The CDR3 is 15 amino acids. Germline CDR1 and CDR2: WSHSY and SAAADI.

This clonotype was detected once. This CDR3 is missing its conserved last phenylalanine or tryptophan, likely due to a read error. The chain carries TRBV29-1 and TRBJ2-1, with D hard to call. This CDR3 comprises 16 residues. Trimming shortened V by 0 bases and J by 3 bases, and 15 bases separated the two germline ends. The germline V gene encodes CDR1 SQVTM and CDR2 ANQGSEA. This CDR3 is CSVEDHTNGIYNEQFI. Written as DNA, the CDR3 is TGCAGCGTTGAAGATCACACTAATGGCATCTACAATGAGCAGTTCATC.